This T cell receptor beta chain was obtained from a study of blood T cell repertoires in COVID-19. Study-wide background: Italy, Spain and the United States were the sources of the convalescent and acute COVID-19 samples. In each case, the material was cDNA or gDNA derived from T cells, B-cell-depleted T cells, or PBMCs.

Per the original data handling: Cell counts per sample came from amplifying reference gene primers. Using immunoSEQ multiplex PCR, the repertoire was profiled, and TCRdb retains in-frame clones only, with some absent. That table is the source of V, J and clone size, and D and trimming were worked out from the DNA. The table has about 150,000 clones, under 90% seen once. The V gene lost 5 bases and the J gene lost 5 bases, with 10 bases spanning the gap. The CDR3 spans 12 residues. Germline loops: CDR1 SGHRS, CDR2 YFSETQ. Sequences were obtained from peripheral blood. This sequence was found in a woman of 80 years or more with acute or convalescent COVID-19. The rearrangement joins TRBV5-1 to TRBJ2-5; D gene unclear. The CDR3 is CASRFQVETQYF. The CDR3, as DNA: TGCGCCAGCAGGTTTCAGGTGGAGACCCAGTACTTC.